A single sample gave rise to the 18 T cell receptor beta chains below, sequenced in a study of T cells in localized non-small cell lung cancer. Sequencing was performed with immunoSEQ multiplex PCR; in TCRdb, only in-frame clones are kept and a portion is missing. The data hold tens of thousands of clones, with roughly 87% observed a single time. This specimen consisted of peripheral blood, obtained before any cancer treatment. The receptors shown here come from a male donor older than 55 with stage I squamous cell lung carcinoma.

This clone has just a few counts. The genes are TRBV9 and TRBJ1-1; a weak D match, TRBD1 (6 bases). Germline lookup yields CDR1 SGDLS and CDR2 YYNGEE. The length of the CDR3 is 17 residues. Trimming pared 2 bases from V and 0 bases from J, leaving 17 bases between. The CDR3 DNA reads TGTGCCAGCAGCGTGGGGGGCCGGGACACCGTGAACACTGAAGCTTTCTTT. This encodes CASSVGGRDTVNTEAFF.

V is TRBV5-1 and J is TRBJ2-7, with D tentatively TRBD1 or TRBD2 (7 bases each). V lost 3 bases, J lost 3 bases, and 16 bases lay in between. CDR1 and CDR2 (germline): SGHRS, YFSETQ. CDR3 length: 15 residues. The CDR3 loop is CASSSRQGGDYEQYF. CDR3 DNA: TGCGCCAGCAGCTCTCGACAGGGAGGGGACTACGAGCAGTACTTC.

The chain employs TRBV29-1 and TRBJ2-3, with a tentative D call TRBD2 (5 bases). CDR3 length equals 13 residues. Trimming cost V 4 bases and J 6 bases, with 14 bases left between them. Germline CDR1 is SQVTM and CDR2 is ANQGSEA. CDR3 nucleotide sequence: TGCAGCGTTGCCCACACTAGGACGGATACGCAGTATTTT. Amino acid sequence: CSVAHTRTDTQYF.

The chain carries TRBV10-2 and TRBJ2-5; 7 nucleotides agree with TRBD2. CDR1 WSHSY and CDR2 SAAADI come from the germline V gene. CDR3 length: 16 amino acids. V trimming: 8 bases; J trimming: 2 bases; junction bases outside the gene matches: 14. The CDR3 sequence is CASEGGVNGRQETQYF. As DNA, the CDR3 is TGCGCCAGCGAGGGCGGGGTAAACGGGAGGCAAGAGACCCAGTACTTC.

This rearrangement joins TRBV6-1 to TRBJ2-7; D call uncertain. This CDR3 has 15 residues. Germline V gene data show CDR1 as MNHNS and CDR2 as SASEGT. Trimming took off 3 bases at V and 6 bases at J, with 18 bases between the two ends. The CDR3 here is CASSDLRTAPFEQYF. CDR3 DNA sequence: TGTGCCAGCAGTGACCTGCGTACAGCTCCCTTCGAGCAGTACTTC.

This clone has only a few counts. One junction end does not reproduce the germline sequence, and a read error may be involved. The CDR3 DNA is TGTGCTAGCAGCCCACAGGGGGCGGGCAATCAGCCCCAGCATTTT. This translates into CASSPQGAGNQPQHF. V and J are TRBV7-7 and TRBJ1-5, with TRBD1 matching over 9 bases. This CDR3 is built from 15 residues. Germline CDR1 is SSHAT and CDR2 is FNYEAQ (reference sequence).

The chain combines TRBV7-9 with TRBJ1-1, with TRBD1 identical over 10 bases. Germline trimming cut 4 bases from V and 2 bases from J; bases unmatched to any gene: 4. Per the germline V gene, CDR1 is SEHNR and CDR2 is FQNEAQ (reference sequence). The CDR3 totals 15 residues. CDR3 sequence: CASSSRDRGNTEAFF. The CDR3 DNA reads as TGTGCCAGCAGCTCCCGGGACAGGGGAAACACTGAAGCTTTCTTT.

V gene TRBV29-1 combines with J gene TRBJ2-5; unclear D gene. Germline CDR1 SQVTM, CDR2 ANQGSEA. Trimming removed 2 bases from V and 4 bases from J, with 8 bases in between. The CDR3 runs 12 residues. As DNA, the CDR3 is TGCAGCGTTGAACGACAACGAGAGACCCAGTACTTC. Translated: CSVERQRETQYF.

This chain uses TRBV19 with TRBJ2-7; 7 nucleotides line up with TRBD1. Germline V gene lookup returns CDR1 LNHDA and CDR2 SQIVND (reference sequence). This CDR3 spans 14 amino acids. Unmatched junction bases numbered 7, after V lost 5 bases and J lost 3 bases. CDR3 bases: TGTGCCAGTAGTCCCGGGACAGACTTCTACGAGCAGTACTTC. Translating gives CASSPGTDFYEQYF.

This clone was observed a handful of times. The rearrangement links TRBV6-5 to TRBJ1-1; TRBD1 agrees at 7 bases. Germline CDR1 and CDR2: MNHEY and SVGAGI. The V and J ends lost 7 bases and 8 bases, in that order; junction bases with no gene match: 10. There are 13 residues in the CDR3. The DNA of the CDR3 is TGTGCCAGCACCGTGAACAGGGGAACGGAAGCTTTCTTT. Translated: CASTVNRGTEAFF.

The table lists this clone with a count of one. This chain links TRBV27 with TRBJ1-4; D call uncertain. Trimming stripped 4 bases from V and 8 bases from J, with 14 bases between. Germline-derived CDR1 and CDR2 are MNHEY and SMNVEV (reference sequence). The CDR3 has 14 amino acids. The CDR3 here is CASSSTGGREKLFF. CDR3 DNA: TGTGCCAGCAGTTCGACGGGAGGGAGGGAAAAACTGTTTTTT.

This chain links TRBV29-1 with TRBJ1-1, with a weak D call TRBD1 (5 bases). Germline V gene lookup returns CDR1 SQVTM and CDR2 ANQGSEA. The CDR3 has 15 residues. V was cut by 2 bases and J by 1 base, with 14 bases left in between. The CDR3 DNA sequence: TGCAGCGTTGAATTTGGCGGCAGGGCGAACACTGAAGCTTTCTTT. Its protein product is CSVEFGGRANTEAFF.

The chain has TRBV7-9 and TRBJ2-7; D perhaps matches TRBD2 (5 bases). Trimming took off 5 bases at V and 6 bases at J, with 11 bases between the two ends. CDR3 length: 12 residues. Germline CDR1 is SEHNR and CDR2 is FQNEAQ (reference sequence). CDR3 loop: CASSPHSAEQYF. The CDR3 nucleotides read TGTGCCAGCAGCCCGCATAGCGCCGAGCAGTACTTC.

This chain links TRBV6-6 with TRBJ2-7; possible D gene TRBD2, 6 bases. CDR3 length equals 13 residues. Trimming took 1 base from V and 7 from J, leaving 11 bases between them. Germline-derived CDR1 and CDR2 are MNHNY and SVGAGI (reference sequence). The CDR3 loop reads CASSYWTEGEQYF. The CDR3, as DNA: TGTGCCAGCAGTTACTGGACGGAGGGGGAGCAGTACTTC.

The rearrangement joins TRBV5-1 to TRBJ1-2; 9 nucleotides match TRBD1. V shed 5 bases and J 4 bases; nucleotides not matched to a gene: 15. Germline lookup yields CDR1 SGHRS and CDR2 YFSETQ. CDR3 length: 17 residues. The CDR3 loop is CASSYGTGRVASYGYTF. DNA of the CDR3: TGCGCCAGCAGTTATGGGACAGGGAGGGTCGCAAGCTATGGCTACACCTTC.

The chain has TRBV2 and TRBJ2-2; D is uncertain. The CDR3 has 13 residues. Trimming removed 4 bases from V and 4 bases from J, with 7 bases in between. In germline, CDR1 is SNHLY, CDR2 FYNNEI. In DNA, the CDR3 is TGTGCCAGCAGTGGATTGGTCACCGGGGAGCTGTTTTTT. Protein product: CASSGLVTGELFF.

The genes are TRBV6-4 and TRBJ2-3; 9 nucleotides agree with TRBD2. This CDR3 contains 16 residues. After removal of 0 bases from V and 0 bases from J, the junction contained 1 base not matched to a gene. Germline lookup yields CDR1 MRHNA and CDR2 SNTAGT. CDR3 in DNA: TGTGCCAGCAGTGACTCAGCGGGAGGAAGCACAGATACGCAGTATTTT. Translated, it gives CASSDSAGGSTDTQYF.

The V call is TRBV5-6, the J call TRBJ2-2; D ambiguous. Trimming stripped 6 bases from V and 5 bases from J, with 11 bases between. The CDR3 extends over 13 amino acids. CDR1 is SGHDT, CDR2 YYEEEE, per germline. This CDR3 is CASTLKGTGELFF. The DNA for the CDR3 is TGTGCCAGCACTCTCAAAGGGACCGGGGAGCTGTTTTTT. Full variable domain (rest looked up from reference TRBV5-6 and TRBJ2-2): DAGVTQSPTHLIKTRGQQVTLRCSPKSGHDTVSWYQQALGQGPQFIFQYYEEEERQRGNFPDRFSGHQFPNYSSELNVNALLLGDSALYLCASTLKGTGELFFGEGSRLTVL.